This note documents a single T cell receptor beta chain sequence. The germline V gene encodes CDR1 SGHTA and CDR2 FQGTGA. With 0 bases removed from V and 1 base from J, the gap between germline ends came to 3 bases. The CDR3 spans 13 residues. Clones were sequenced by immunoSEQ multiplex PCR, and TCRdb holds only the in-frame ones, with some missing. In the table there are over 75,000 clones, around 80% of which are singletons. The record originates from a study of control samples from healthy donors and cancer patients. The chain uses TRBV7-3 and TRBJ1-1, with D unclear. The material sequenced was blood. This TCR was recovered from a man in his 60s in good health. The CDR3 DNA reads as TGTGCCAGCAGCTTAACGAGGAACACTGAAGCTTTCTTT. As protein: CASSLTRNTEAFF.